These 31 T cell receptor beta chains came from one sample sequenced in a study of T-cell reconstitution after alpha-beta-depleted transplantation in children. Preparing the TCRbeta library involved the use of unique molecular identifiers. TCRdb itself ran the PCR reads through MiXCR, one entry per CDR3 protein. Of approximately 220,000 distinct CDR3 sequences listed, about a sixth are singletons. The sequencing used PBMCs, mostly from graft donor cells, collected 360 days after TCRalphabeta/CD19-depleted stem cell transplant. Receptors originate from a male patient aged 2-10 years who had a stem cell transplant for acute lymphoblastic leukemia, so the T cells may come from the graft donor.

This rearrangement joins TRBV18 to TRBJ2-1, with 7 bases lining up with TRBD2. Germline assignment: CDR1 KGHSH and CDR2 LQKENI. Trimming took 5 bases from V and 4 from J; bases not matched to a gene: 11. This CDR3 has 16 residues. The CDR3 protein is CASSIAGLIKYNEQFF. In nucleotides, the CDR3 is TGTGCCAGCTCAATCGCGGGACTAATCAAATACAATGAGCAGTTCTTC.

This clonotype was seen more than once but under ten times. The chain employs TRBV6-1 and TRBJ2-2; TRBD1 matches 7 bases. Germline V CDR1 and CDR2: MNHNS, SASEGT. Germline trimming cut 8 bases from V and 1 base from J; bases unmatched to any gene: 10. This CDR3 has 16 amino acids. The CDR3 bases are TGTGCCAGCCCCTGGGGGACAGAAAGGAACACCGGGGAGCTGTTTTTT. This encodes CASPWGTERNTGELFF.

The sample holds a few counts of this clonotype. The chain couples TRBV5-1 to TRBJ2-1, with D unclear. The germline V and J ends were trimmed by 2 bases and 3 bases, with 6 bases remaining between them. The CDR3 consists of 13 residues. In germline, CDR1 is SGHRS, CDR2 YFSETQ. The CDR3 loop reads CASSFRFYNEQFF. CDR3 DNA: TGCGCCAGCAGCTTTCGGTTCTACAATGAGCAGTTCTTC.

This clonotype was found many times. The chain couples TRBV29-1 to TRBJ1-2; tentatively, D is TRBD1 (6 bases). This CDR3 is 13 amino acids long. CDR1 and CDR2 (germline): SQVTM, ANQGSEA. Trimming took 4 bases from V and 0 from J, leaving 9 bases between them. CDR3 residues: CSVAGAANYGYTF. CDR3 DNA sequence: TGCAGCGTTGCGGGGGCAGCTAACTATGGCTACACCTTC. The full variable domain, in which reference TRBV29-1 and TRBJ1-2 provide the parts outside the CDR3, is SAVISQKPSRDICQRGTSLTIQCQVDSQVTMMFWYRQQPGQSLTLIATANQGSEATYESGFVIDKFPISRPNLTFSTLTVSNMSPEDSSIYLCSVAGAANYGYTFGSGTRLTVV.

This clonotype turned up a few times. V usage is TRBV5-1 and J usage is TRBJ1-2; tentatively, D is TRBD1 (6 bases). Trimming took 2 bases from V and 3 from J, leaving 11 bases between them. This CDR3 has 14 amino acids. CDR1 SGHRS and CDR2 YFSETQ come from the germline V gene. The CDR3 DNA sequence: TGCGCCAGCAGCTTTGGGGGCGCCGACTATGGCTACACCTTC. Its protein product is CASSFGGADYGYTF. Supplemented by reference TRBV5-1 and TRBJ1-2, the full variable domain reads KAGVTQTPRYLIKTRGQQVTLSCSPISGHRSVSWYQQTPGQGLQFLFEYFSETQRNKGNFPGRFSGRQFSNSRSEMNVSTLELGDSALYLCASSFGGADYGYTFGSGTRLTVV.

This clonotype was recorded a few times. The rearrangement links TRBV7-9 to TRBJ2-7; tentative D call: TRBD1 (6 bases). The germline V and J ends were trimmed by 5 bases and 0 bases, with 11 bases remaining between them. The CDR3 is 14 residues long. Germline CDR1 SEHNR, CDR2 FQNEAQ (reference sequence). The CDR3 is CASSSRTASYEQYF. In nucleotides, the CDR3 is TGTGCCAGCAGCAGTAGGACAGCCTCCTACGAGCAGTACTTC.

This clonotype appeared a single time. The chain is built from TRBV2 and TRBJ1-2; 8 nucleotides agree with TRBD1. The V and J ends lost 1 base and 2 bases, in that order; junction bases with no gene match: 3. The germline CDR1 and CDR2 sequences are SNHLY and FYNNEI. The CDR3 is made up of 15 amino acids. CDR3 DNA sequence: TGTGCCAGCAGTGAAGGGACAGGGCTCAACTATGGCTACACCTTC. Protein sequence: CASSEGTGLNYGYTF.

The V and J genes are TRBV2 and TRBJ2-4; TRBD1 might be the D (6 bases). The V end lost 6 bases, the J end lost 7 bases, and 10 bases lay between the germline ends. The CDR3 consists of 12 residues. Germline CDR1 reads SNHLY; CDR2 reads FYNNEI. CDR3: CASSDRSNIQYF. CDR3 in DNA: TGTGCCAGCAGCGACAGGTCGAACATTCAGTACTTC.

The rearrangement joins TRBV28 to TRBJ1-1; a weak D match, TRBD1 (5 bases). The V end lost 7 bases, the J end lost 4 bases, and 7 bases lay between the germline ends. CDR1 and CDR2 from the germline V gene are MDHEN and SYDVKM. The CDR3 loop spans 11 amino acids. CDR3 coding DNA: TGTGCCAGCACCGGGGCCACTGAAGCTTTCTTT. Its protein product is CASTGATEAFF.

This clonotype was seen more than once but under ten times. This chain connects TRBV7-8 to TRBJ2-3; TRBD2 is a possible D gene (6 bases). This CDR3 contains 15 residues. V gave up 7 bases and J gave up 0 bases, with 14 bases separating them. Germline V gene sequence: CDR1 SGHVS, CDR2 FQNEAQ. CDR3 bases: TGTGCCAGCAAACAATACGGGGGAAGCACAGATACGCAGTATTTT. This encodes CASKQYGGSTDTQYF. Based on the CDR3 plus reference TRBV7-8 and TRBJ2-3, the full variable domain is GAGVSQSPRYKVAKRGQDVALRCDPISGHVSLFWYQQALGQGPEFLTYFQNEAQLDKSGLPSDRFFAERPEGSVSTLKIQRTQQEDSAVYLCASKQYGGSTDTQYFGPGTRLTVL.

The J gene is TRBJ1-1, the V gene TRBV7-2, with D hard to call. The CDR3 has 15 residues. V was cut by 6 bases and J by 1 base, with 15 bases left in between. Germline V lookup: CDR1 SGHTA, CDR2 FQGNSA. CDR3 in DNA: TGTGCCAGCAGACATTTTATTACCGGGAACACTGAAGCTTTCTTT. Protein product: CASRHFITGNTEAFF.

This clonotype was observed a few times. This chain connects TRBV28 to TRBJ1-1; TRBD1 is a possible D gene (6 bases). The CDR3 totals 15 residues. Germline assignment: CDR1 MDHEN and CDR2 SYDVKM. V lost 6 bases and J lost 3, with 17 bases in between. DNA of the CDR3: TGTGCCAGCAGCCTAGGGAGGGGGATTGACACTGAAGCTTTCTTT. It encodes CASSLGRGIDTEAFF.

The chain recombines TRBV19 with TRBJ2-2; D gene unclear. The CDR3 spans 14 residues. Germline assignment: CDR1 LNHDA and CDR2 SQIVND (reference sequence). Trimming took 7 bases from V and 2 from J, leaving 11 bases between them. In DNA form, the CDR3 reads TGTGCCAGTACGGTTCACAGAAACACCGGGGAGCTGTTTTTT. Translated: CASTVHRNTGELFF.

This clonotype was counted only a few times. V is TRBV20-1 and J is TRBJ2-5; D gene unclear. CDR1 DFQATT and CDR2 SNEGSKA come from the germline V gene (reference sequence). This CDR3 has 15 amino acids. V was shortened by 8 bases and J by 2 bases, with 21 bases between the two germline ends. The CDR3, as DNA: TGCAGTCGAATCCACTCGGGCAGGAGTCAAGAGACCCAGTACTTC. This codes for CSRIHSGRSQETQYF.

The chain is built from TRBV27 and TRBJ1-2; 9 bases agree with TRBD1. From germline, CDR1 is MNHEY and CDR2 SMNVEV (reference sequence). The ends lost 6 bases at V and 2 bases at J; junction bases unmatched: 4. The CDR3 loop spans 14 amino acids. The chain's CDR3 is CASSPGTGNYGYTF. The CDR3 DNA reads as TGTGCCAGCAGCCCCGGGACAGGGAACTATGGCTACACCTTC.

This clonotype was picked up a small number of times. V and J are TRBV2 and TRBJ2-1; TRBD2 matches 10 bases. Germline-derived CDR1 and CDR2 are SNHLY and FYNNEI. The CDR3 runs 15 residues. Losses at the gene ends were 7 bases for V and 5 bases for J; bases not matched to a gene: 8. CDR3 sequence (DNA): TGTGCCAGCATTTCCGGGACTAGCGCCGACAATGAGCAGTTCTTC. Protein: CASISGTSADNEQFF.

This sequence joins TRBV6-2 or TRBV6-3 and TRBJ1-5; no definite D call. V lost 2 bases, J lost 2 bases, and 10 bases lay in between. CDR1 and CDR2 from the germline V gene are MNHEY and SVGEGT. CDR3 length equals 15 residues. CDR3 sequence: CASSYHDAGNQPQHF. The CDR3 nucleotides read TGTGCCAGCAGTTACCATGACGCCGGCAATCAGCCCCAGCATTTT.

The CDR3 sequence: CASSFHSTGGPRNTEAFF. DNA of the CDR3: TGTGCCAGCAGCTTCCATTCGACAGGGGGGCCTAGGAACACTGAAGCTTTCTTT. The V and J genes are TRBV5-4 and TRBJ1-1; 9 bases line up with TRBD1. Trimming took 2 bases from V and 1 from J; bases not matched to a gene: 12. Germline V gene data show CDR1 as SGHNT and CDR2 as YYREEE (reference sequence). The CDR3 length is 18 residues. Combining the CDR3 with reference TRBV5-4 and TRBJ1-1 gives the whole variable domain ETGVTQSPTHLIKTRGQQVTLRCSSQSGHNTVSWYQQALGQGPQFIFQYYREEENGRGNFPPRFSGLQFPNYSSELNVNALELDDSALYLCASSFHSTGGPRNTEAFFGQGTRLTVV.

V and J are TRBV10-3 and TRBJ2-5, with 7 bases that match TRBD1. V was clipped by 4 bases and J by 2 bases; unmatched bases: 1. CDR1 and CDR2 (germline): ENHRY, SYGVKD. The length of the CDR3 is 13 residues. In DNA form, the CDR3 reads TGTGCCATCAGTGTCAGGGGGCAAGAGACCCAGTACTTC. Its translation is CAISVRGQETQYF.

This clonotype was counted only a few times. This chain connects TRBV29-1 to TRBJ1-6; D is uncertain. CDR1 SQVTM and CDR2 ANQGSEA come from the germline V gene. This CDR3 region has 15 residues. V was pared by 6 bases and J by 0 bases, with 12 bases between. Here the CDR3 reads CSVEPGSSYNSPLHF. CDR3 DNA sequence: TGCAGCGTCGAACCGGGGAGCTCCTATAATTCACCCCTCCACTTT.

V is TRBV18 and J is TRBJ1-1, with no clear D. The CDR3 contains 16 residues. Germline lookup yields CDR1 KGHSH and CDR2 LQKENI. V dropped 4 bases and J dropped 0 bases, with 15 bases sitting between them. The DNA for the CDR3 is TGTGCCAGCTCACGCATAGTAGTTCAGGTGAACACTGAAGCTTTCTTT. It specifies CASSRIVVQVNTEAFF.

This clonotype showed up many times. J is TRBJ2-3 and V is TRBV24-1; D may be TRBD1 or TRBD2 (6 bases each). CDR3 length: 15 residues. Looked up from germline, CDR1 is KGHDR and CDR2 is SFDVKD. V was pared by 5 bases and J by 3 bases, with 14 bases between. CDR3 bases: TGTGCCACCAGTGCCCTTGAGGGGGGAACAGATACGCAGTATTTT. Protein: CATSALEGGTDTQYF.

This rearrangement joins TRBV3-1 to TRBJ1-1; unclear D gene. V dropped 1 base and J dropped 7 bases, with 13 bases sitting between them. Germline values: CDR1 LGHDT, CDR2 YNNKEL (reference sequence). The length of the CDR3 is 14 residues. Written as DNA, the CDR3 is TGTGCCAGCAGCCAAGGCTACGGCAGCATTGAAGCTTTCTTT. This translates into CASSQGYGSIEAFF. The whole variable domain, remainder taken from reference TRBV3-1 and TRBJ1-1, is DTAVSQTPKYLVTQMGNDKSIKCEQNLGHDTMYWYKQDSKKFLKIMFSYNNKELIINETVPNRFSPKSPDKAHLNLHINSLELGDSAVYFCASSQGYGSIEAFFGQGTRLTVV.

The chain recombines TRBV14 with TRBJ2-7; D ambiguous. This CDR3 spans 15 amino acids. CDR1 and CDR2 (germline): SGHDN, FVKESK. Between the trimmed V and J ends, which lost 4 bases and 4 bases, there was a span of 17 bases. CDR3 coding DNA: TGTGCCAGCAGCCCATCGCGGATCCCGGAATACGAGCAGTACTTC. It codes for CASSPSRIPEYEQYF.

The genes are TRBV5-1 and TRBJ2-3; no definite D call. Germline V lookup: CDR1 SGHRS, CDR2 YFSETQ. Trimming took 5 bases from V and 1 from J, leaving 11 bases between them. This CDR3 region has 14 residues. The CDR3 is CASRKSTGTDTQYF. CDR3 nucleotide sequence: TGCGCCAGCAGAAAGTCAACAGGCACAGATACGCAGTATTTT. Complete variable domain (other parts from reference TRBV5-1 and TRBJ2-3): KAGVTQTPRYLIKTRGQQVTLSCSPISGHRSVSWYQQTPGQGLQFLFEYFSETQRNKGNFPGRFSGRQFSNSRSEMNVSTLELGDSALYLCASRKSTGTDTQYFGPGTRLTVL.

The genes are TRBV10-2 and TRBJ2-5; D unclear. CDR1 and CDR2 from the germline V gene are WSHSY and SAAADI. The CDR3 is 15 amino acids. Trimming pared 4 bases from V and 0 bases from J, leaving 12 bases between. The CDR3 protein is CASSVVNWYQETQYF. The CDR3 DNA is TGCGCCAGCAGTGTCGTAAATTGGTACCAAGAGACCCAGTACTTC.

This clonotype was seen a handful of times. This sequence joins TRBV2 and TRBJ1-5; TRBD1 is a possible D gene (5 bases). CDR1 and CDR2 from the germline V gene are SNHLY and FYNNEI. Trimming took 7 bases from V and 3 from J, leaving 10 bases between them. The CDR3 length is 13 residues. DNA for the CDR3: TGTGCCAGCAAGGGGCAGAACAATCAGCCCCAGCATTTT. Translating it yields CASKGQNNQPQHF.

V is TRBV4-3 and J is TRBJ2-2; D is undetermined. This CDR3 has 16 amino acids. Germline CDR1 reads LGHNA; CDR2 reads YSLEER. Trimming removed 1 base from V and 0 bases from J, with 9 bases in between. CDR3 loop: CASSQAPGANTGELFF. DNA for the CDR3: TGCGCCAGCAGCCAAGCCCCAGGCGCGAACACCGGGGAGCTGTTTTTT.

In its sample, this clonotype was seen a few times. This chain joins TRBV7-9 and TRBJ2-3; tentatively, D is TRBD1 (5 bases). Germline V gene lookup returns CDR1 SEHNR and CDR2 FQNEAQ (reference sequence). Trimming left V 0 bases short and J 2 bases short, with 15 bases between. The CDR3 runs to 17 residues. The CDR3, as DNA: TGTGCCAGCAGCTTAGCCCCGACAGTCCCCACCACAGATACGCAGTATTTT. It yields the protein CASSLAPTVPTTDTQYF.

This clonotype has only a few counts. V and J are TRBV4-1 and TRBJ1-1; 7 bases match TRBD1. This CDR3 is built from 16 residues. V lost 0 bases and J lost 1; bases outside the gene matches: 5. The V gene's germline CDR1 is MGHRA and CDR2 YSYEKL. The CDR3 reads CASSQDPGQRNTEAFF. In nucleotides, the CDR3 is TGCGCCAGCAGCCAAGATCCGGGACAGAGGAACACTGAAGCTTTCTTT.

The chain couples TRBV10-3 to TRBJ2-1; tentative D call: TRBD1 (5 bases). Germline V lookup: CDR1 ENHRY, CDR2 SYGVKD. The CDR3 has 11 amino acids. Trimming left V 10 bases short and J 5 bases short, with 9 bases between. CDR3 DNA: TGTGCCACCTCCAGGGACAATGAGCAGTTCTTC. This codes for CATSRDNEQFF.